The clone carrying this T cell receptor (beta chain) was recorded once. This record belongs to a study of blood T cell repertoires in COVID-19. Background on the study: The cDNA or gDNA used as material had been derived from T cells, B-cell-depleted T cells, or PBMCs.

Repertoires were generated with immunoSEQ multiplex PCR, while TCRdb's copy carries only in-frame clones and drops some. The data show about 85,000 clones, about 86% seen once. J lost 0 bases, V lost 3 bases, and 8 bases had no gene match. Germline lookup yields CDR1 KGHDR and CDR2 SFDVKD. This CDR3 contains 18 residues. Sequences were obtained from peripheral blood. The chain recombines TRBV24-1 with TRBJ2-3, with 10 nucleotides matching TRBD2. This TCR was sampled from a man aged 60 to 69 with acute or convalescent COVID-19. The DNA for the CDR3 is TGTGCCACCAGTGATGGAATGGGACTAGCGAGAAGCACAGATACGCAGTATTTT. Its translation: CATSDGMGLARSTDTQYF.